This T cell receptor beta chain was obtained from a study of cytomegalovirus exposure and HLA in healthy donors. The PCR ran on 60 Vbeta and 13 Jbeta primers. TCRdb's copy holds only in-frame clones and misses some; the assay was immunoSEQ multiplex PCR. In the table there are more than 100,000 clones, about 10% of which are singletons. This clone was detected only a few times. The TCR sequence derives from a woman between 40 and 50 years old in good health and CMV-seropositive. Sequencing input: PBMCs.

Written as DNA, the CDR3 is TGTGCCAGCAGGAGACGACAGGGTGGCTCCTACAATGAGCAGTTCTTC. This sequence encodes CASRRRQGGSYNEQFF. The chain carries TRBV2 and TRBJ2-1, with TRBD1 matching 7 bases. Trimming cost V 6 bases and J 0 bases; bases outside gene matches: 8. The CDR3 sequence is 16 residues long. In germline, CDR1 is SNHLY, CDR2 FYNNEI.